The 3 T cell receptor beta chains listed next were all sequenced from one sample in a study of blood T cell repertoires in COVID-19. Assay used: immunoSEQ multiplex PCR; TCRdb lists only in-frame clones, some missing. The sample yields some 380,000 clones, roughly 86% seen once. The sequenced sample consisted of PBMCs or T cells enriched from blood (not recorded which). These receptors were collected from a man aged 30 to 39 who had recovered from COVID-19.

The chain combines TRBV12-5 with TRBJ2-1, with 14 bases aligning to TRBD2. The CDR3 is 18 amino acids. After removal of 2 bases from V and 4 bases from J, the junction contained 7 bases not matched to a gene. CDR1 is LGHNT, CDR2 FRNRAP, per germline. The CDR3 sequence is CASGLIGTSGGIYNEQFF. CDR3 in DNA: TGTGCTAGTGGTTTGATCGGGACTAGCGGGGGCATATACAATGAGCAGTTCTTC.

The chain uses TRBV10-3 and TRBJ2-3; perhaps TRBD2 as D (6 bases). Germline values: CDR1 ENHRY, CDR2 SYGVKD. This CDR3 spans 18 amino acids. Trimming took 2 bases from V and 0 from J, leaving 18 bases between them. CDR3 nucleotide sequence: TGTGCCATCAGTGAGCCCGGTGAAAGCGGGTCTAGCACAGATACGCAGTATTTT. Translating it yields CAISEPGESGSSTDTQYF.

The rearrangement joins TRBV19 to TRBJ1-5, with 8 positions matching TRBD1. There are 15 residues in the CDR3. Trimming took 6 bases from V and 0 from J; bases not matched to a gene: 4. Per germline, CDR1 LNHDA and CDR2 SQIVND (reference sequence). CDR3 residues: CASRRDRHSNQPQHF. The CDR3 nucleotides are TGTGCCAGTAGAAGGGACAGGCATAGCAATCAGCCCCAGCATTTT.